The sequence of this T cell receptor (beta chain) was determined in a study of T cells after yellow fever vaccination (dated by TCRdb to about 2019). For the wider study: The SMART-Seq v4 Ultra Low Input RNA kit was used to prepare libraries from fractions with low cell numbers. The cohort comprised two healthy male donors, one aged 18 to 30 and one aged 30 to 40 years. To track T-cell clones before and after primary and booster YFV17D yellow fever vaccination, bulk TCR alpha and beta repertoires were sequenced longitudinally. Blood was drawn at multiple timepoints before and after primary and secondary immunization, with bulk PBMC replicates and cell subsets isolated.

General findings and caveats noted by the study authors: A small fraction of clonotypes appeared in both the CD4 and CD8 compartments, likely as a result of convergent recombination. Computational filtering was needed because FACS-sorted repertoires could contain abundant contaminating clonotypes from the bulk population. After the booster, most of the clones that had expanded following primary vaccination were detected again (almost 98% of CD4 and around nine tenths of CD8), which suggests that memory was broadly maintained. Because the study included only a couple of donors, the extent to which the findings can be generalized is limited. Compared with the primary T-cell response, the secondary T-cell response was weaker but faster, peaking on day 5 rather than day 15.

Read against the paper, the sample's treatment or condition label means: live attenuated yellow fever vaccine strain. Two biological replicates of bulk PBMCs were collected at each blood-draw timepoint. PBMCs were isolated from peripheral blood using a standard Ficoll-Paque protocol. TriZol was used to extract RNA from bulk PBMCs, CD4 and CD8 fractions, and dextramer-positive and dextramer-negative fractions. The germline V gene (reference sequence) supplies CDR1 SEHNR and CDR2 FQNEAQ. The CDR3 holds 16 amino acids from the cysteine to the phenylalanine. Only the CDR3 part of the read is kept: 48 bases, read in frame from the first base. The junction carries 22 bases between V and J, which are trimmed by 5 bases and 5 bases respectively. Comments on this clonotype: Its antigen is still unknown. No clone much larger than this one lies a single base away; base qualities are absent.

Instrument used: Illumina NovaSeq 6000. TCR cDNA was synthesized by 5'RACE template switching, through which a universal primer site and unique molecular identifiers were introduced. Priming of cDNA synthesis was performed from both the TCR alpha and TCR beta constant segments. Library amplification involved two PCR steps, and the second step added sample barcodes and sequencing adapters. Sequencing of libraries was performed on Illumina HiSeq 2500 (2x100 bp) or NovaSeq (2x150 bp). In the authors' own workflow: MIGEC handled demultiplexing of reads and collapsing into UMI consensus sequences, while MiXCR performed V(D)J alignment. Vaccine-responding clonotypes were identified with edgeR using replicate PBMC samples, with FDR below 0.01 and a log2 fold change above 5 up to day 15 being required. CD4 or CD8 identity was assigned to each bulk clonotype according to whether the clonotype was present at higher abundance in the sequenced CD4 repertoire or the sequenced CD8 repertoire. TCRdb took the public reads, trimmed them with fastp at Q25, ran MiXCR for clone calling and kept in-frame beta chains. CDR3 protein sequences are deduplicated, and each keeps its most common genes and DNA. TCRdb, rather than the study authors, made the V and J calls. The sample table lists a few hundred thousand distinct CDR3 sequences, roughly 4.3% of them with a count of one. Approximately 19% of the sample is taken by the ten largest.

The sample consisted of PBMCs, taken 15 days after the yellow fever booster vaccination. This receptor was obtained from a young man who received the YFV17D yellow fever vaccine. Rearrangement joined TRBV7-9 to TRBJ2-7; TRBD2 is perhaps the D gene, given 6 matching bases. The CDR3 amino acid sequence is: CASSRLQVGRNNEQYF. The DNA reads TGTGCCAGCAGCCGATTACAGGTGGGGAGGAACAACGAGCAGTACTTC.